This T cell receptor beta chain was sequenced during a study of CD8 T cells in ankylosing spondylitis (dated by TCRdb to 2016 to 2017). For the study in its entirety: T cell receptor beta repertoires were profiled in healthy donors and ankylosing spondylitis patients so that disease-linked TCR variants could be found. In total, the full study cohort was made up of roughly 110 healthy donors and approximately 27 ankylosing spondylitis patients. Peripheral blood samples were taken, and synovial fluid was additionally collected from ankylosing spondylitis patients.

The sequencer listed for this sample is Illumina HiSeq 2500. Quantitative 5'-RACE with molecular barcodes was used to prepare TCR beta libraries. On the authors' methods: A new computational method, built on a probabilistic model of VDJ rearrangement, was used to identify disease-linked TCR variants. In-frame beta chains were kept once TCRdb had trimmed the public reads at Q25 with fastp and called clones with MiXCR. Identical CDR3 proteins give one entry, which carries the most common genes and DNA. What appears here as the V and J calls and clone size reflects TCRdb's work, not the paper's. In this sample the table shows fewer than 750,000 distinct CDR3 sequences, under 20% of which occur a single time. The ten largest clones capture approximately 18% of the sample. This clonotype has at least ten counts. No cognate antigen has been identified for it. Base qualities are not at hand, and no much larger clone is one base apart.

The paper's findings and limits, for the study overall: According to the report, matched synovial fluid samples from ankylosing spondylitis patients were significantly enriched for the disease-linked clones. Some TCR beta motif variants had previously been reported in synovial fluid and blood of reactive arthritis patients, which suggested common disease-initiation mechanisms. The disease-linked clones had a CD8+ phenotype and were found at relatively low frequencies in peripheral blood. A TCR beta motif of about eight highly homologous amino acid variants appeared characteristic of blood from ankylosing spondylitis patients.

V is shortened by 3 bases, J by 4 bases, and the region joining them spans 15 bases. Sequences KGHSY (CDR1) and FQNENV (CDR2) are obtained from the germline V gene. The CDR3 has 15 amino acids, counting the end cysteine and phenylalanine. Only CDR3 DNA remains: 45 bases, in frame from the first base. The clonotype originates from a male donor with ankylosing spondylitis. The V and J segments used are TRBV16 and TRBJ1-1; 5 matching bases give a weak D call of TRBD1. The sample comprised blood, either unsorted or a sorted T cell fraction (not recorded which). The CDR3 in this case is CASSQGVGPGTEAFF. In nucleotide form, the sequence is TGTGCCAGCAGCCAGGGAGTGGGGCCTGGCACTGAAGCTTTCTTT.